These 21 T cell receptor beta chains came from one sample sequenced in a study of blood T cell repertoires in COVID-19. The data were produced by immunoSEQ multiplex PCR, yet TCRdb's version contains in-frame clones alone and is incomplete. The sample shows roughly 20,000 clones, about four fifths of them seen only once. Sample: peripheral blood. These receptors all stem from a human donor in a cohort sampled during active COVID-19.

The V and J genes are TRBV25-1 and TRBJ2-1, with D possibly being TRBD1 (6 bases). The CDR3 is 13 amino acids. Deletions cut 6 bases from V and 5 bases from J, with 11 bases between. Germline CDR1 and CDR2: MGHDK and SYGVNS. CDR3 DNA sequence: TGTGCCAGCAGATGGACAGACCACAATGAGCAGTTCTTC. Amino acids: CASRWTDHNEQFF.

CDR3 in DNA: TGCAGCGTTGCGAGGAACCAAGAGACCCAGTACTTC. Its translation is CSVARNQETQYF. The chain has TRBV29-1 and TRBJ2-5; D not resolved. Germline V lookup: CDR1 SQVTM, CDR2 ANQGSEA. The CDR3 covers 12 residues. Trimming stripped 4 bases from V and 0 bases from J, with 6 bases between.

The chain uses TRBV7-2 and TRBJ1-1; D not certain. The V gene lost 8 bases and the J gene lost 0 bases, with 13 bases spanning the gap. The CDR3 covers 14 residues. Germline lookup yields CDR1 SGHTA and CDR2 FQGNSA. The CDR3 here is CASSGFRMNTEAFF. CDR3 DNA sequence: TGTGCCAGCTCGGGGTTTAGAATGAACACTGAAGCTTTCTTT.

The chain couples TRBV5-8 to TRBJ2-1; D not certain. The germline CDR1 and CDR2 sequences are SGHTS and YDEGEE. This CDR3 is built from 12 residues. V lost 4 bases, J lost 15 bases, and 17 bases lay in between. The CDR3 here is CASSAYGTTRFF. Written as DNA, the CDR3 is TGTGCCAGCAGCGCCTATGGTACTACGCGGTTCTTC.

The rearrangement links TRBV4-1 to TRBJ1-5; the D gene is possibly TRBD1 (6 bases). The V end lost 3 bases, the J end lost 10 bases, and 10 bases lay between the germline ends. From germline, CDR1 is MGHRA and CDR2 YSYEKL. This CDR3 contains 12 residues. The CDR3 loop reads CASSQVRGPQHF. Here the CDR3 DNA reads TGCGCCAGCAGCCAGGTCAGGGGCCCCCAGCATTTT.

A single count supports this clone. The V and J genes are TRBV30 and TRBJ1-1, with D hard to call. V dropped 4 bases and J dropped 4 bases, with 7 bases sitting between them. The CDR3 consists of 11 residues. The germline V gene has CDR1 GTSNPN and CDR2 SVGIG (reference sequence). The CDR3, as DNA: TGTGCCTGGACTTTAGCCACTGAAGCTTTCTTT. It is translated as CAWTLATEAFF.

The chain combines TRBV5-1 with TRBJ2-1, with D perhaps matching TRBD1 (5 bases). The germline gives CDR1 SGHRS, CDR2 YFSETQ. The CDR3 sequence is 16 residues long. V dropped 1 base and J dropped 7 bases, with 18 bases sitting between them. CDR3 protein: CASSLLWQGSKNEQFF. Written as DNA, the CDR3 is TGCGCCAGCAGCTTGCTTTGGCAGGGTAGCAAGAATGAGCAGTTCTTC.

The J gene is TRBJ2-1, the V gene TRBV7-2; TRBD2 matches at 8 bases. The CDR3 is made up of 15 amino acids. Germline CDR1 SGHTA, CDR2 FQGNSA. Germline trimming cut 0 bases from V and 9 bases from J; bases unmatched to any gene: 7. CDR3 region: CASSLAVGGAGEQFF. CDR3 coding DNA: TGTGCCAGCAGCTTAGCGGTCGGGGGGGCCGGTGAGCAGTTCTTC.

This chain connects TRBV5-4 to TRBJ1-2, with 7 bases identical to TRBD1. Trimming at V came to 4 bases and at J to 5 bases, leaving 17 bases not matched to a gene. CDR3 size: 17 residues. CDR1 SGHNT and CDR2 YYREEE come from the germline V gene (reference sequence). CDR3 protein: CASSPLRTGTESYGYTF. The CDR3 DNA follows: TGTGCCAGCAGCCCCCTCCGGACGGGGACAGAAAGTTATGGCTACACCTTC.

The chain couples TRBV10-3 to TRBJ2-7; TRBD2 matches 8 bases. This CDR3 comprises 15 residues. Looked up from germline, CDR1 is ENHRY and CDR2 is SYGVKD. The trim removed 4 bases at V and 6 bases at J, leaving 11 bases unmatched. The CDR3 spells CAISGDSGAASEQYF. CDR3 nucleotide sequence: TGTGCCATCAGTGGGGATAGCGGGGCCGCCTCCGAGCAGTACTTC.

The CDR3 coding sequence is TGCGCCAGCAGCTTGGGGTTACAGGGAATAAAACTTAACACTAGCACAGATACGCAGTATTTT. Its protein is CASSLGLQGIKLNTSTDTQYF. The chain is built from TRBV5-1 and TRBJ2-3, with D tentatively TRBD1 (6 bases). The germline V gene has CDR1 SGHRS and CDR2 YFSETQ. V shed 0 bases and J shed 0 bases, with 26 bases lying between them. This CDR3 comprises 21 residues.

A word on this clone: A read error may produce the germline difference seen at one junction end. This sequence joins TRBV5-4 and TRBJ2-7; D might be TRBD2 (7 bases). Germline V gene data show CDR1 as SGHNT and CDR2 as YYREEE (reference sequence). This CDR3 is built from 11 residues. CDR3 DNA: TGTGCCAGCAGCATGGGAGGGGGTCTAAGCTTC. Translated: CASSMGGGLSF.

This clone appeared a single time. The rearrangement joins TRBV6-5 to TRBJ1-1, with a weak D call TRBD1 (6 bases). This CDR3 spans 14 amino acids. V lost 8 bases and J 1 base, leaving 14 bases between the germline ends. The V gene's germline CDR1 is MNHEY and CDR2 SVGAGI. The CDR3 region has the DNA TGTGCCAGCTTGACCGGGGGGCCGAACACTGAAGCTTTCTTT. Protein product: CASLTGGPNTEAFF.

Here the CDR3 DNA reads TGTGCCAGCAGTGGGGGCTCTAGATCCATTCAGTACTTC. It is translated as CASSGGSRSIQYF. The rearrangement joins TRBV12-3 or TRBV12-4 to TRBJ2-4, with D possibly matching TRBD1 (6 bases). V lost 5 bases, J lost 9 bases, and 14 bases lay in between. This CDR3 has 13 residues.

This rearrangement joins TRBV5-4 to TRBJ2-7; 9 bases are a match to TRBD1. The CDR3 spans 14 residues. Germline-derived CDR1 and CDR2 are SGHNT and YYREEE (reference sequence). J gave up 2 bases and V 3 bases, and 3 bases lay outside the gene matches. CDR3 in amino acids: CASSSRQGAYEQYF. The CDR3 DNA reads TGTGCCAGCAGCTCCCGACAGGGGGCCTACGAGCAGTACTTC.

The gene calls are TRBV6-5 and TRBJ1-1, with D tentatively TRBD1 (5 bases). Trimming removed 8 bases at V and 0 bases at J, with 10 bases between. CDR3 length equals 13 residues. Germline assignment: CDR1 MNHEY and CDR2 SVGAGI. DNA for the CDR3: TGTGCCAGCGGGGGGAACATGAACACTGAAGCTTTCTTT. Protein sequence: CASGGNMNTEAFF.

The chain recombines TRBV5-5 with TRBJ2-1; D perhaps matches TRBD2 (6 bases). V was shortened by 0 bases and J by 6 bases, with 10 bases between the two germline ends. The germline V gene encodes CDR1 SGHKS and CDR2 YYEKEE (reference sequence). The CDR3 has 14 amino acids. DNA for the CDR3: TGTGCCAGCAGCTTGGGTCCCGGGGGCAATGAGCAGTTCTTC. It is translated as CASSLGPGGNEQFF.

This clone was counted between two and nine times. The chain employs TRBV5-4 and TRBJ2-1; 7 bases agree with TRBD2. The CDR3 is 16 amino acids. V dropped 4 bases and J dropped 5; count of bases not matched to a gene: 12. Germline V CDR1 and CDR2: SGHNT, YYREEE (reference sequence). The CDR3 region is CASSGLATSLDNEQFF. The CDR3 nucleotides are TGTGCCAGCAGCGGGCTGGCGACTAGCCTCGACAATGAGCAGTTCTTC.

This clone has a single count. The CDR3 loop is CASSQGRGNQPQHF. The CDR3 DNA follows: TGTGCCAGCAGCCAAGGCAGGGGCAATCAGCCCCAGCATTTT. The rearrangement links TRBV3-1 (or the pseudogene TRBV3-2) to TRBJ1-5; D possibly corresponds to TRBD1 (5 bases). Trimming pared 1 base from V and 2 bases from J, leaving 6 bases between. This CDR3 is 14 amino acids long. Looked up from germline, CDR1 is LGHDT and CDR2 is YNNKEL (reference sequence).

The chain links TRBV13 to TRBJ2-3; TRBD2 might be the D (6 bases). Germline values: CDR1 PRHDT, CDR2 FYEKMQ (reference sequence). The V end was cut by 3 bases, the J end by 1 base, with 17 bases between. This CDR3 has 17 amino acids. CDR3 sequence (DNA): TGTGCCAGCAGCTTCTTTGACTTGCGGGGCGGCACAGATACGCAGTATTTT. Translating it yields CASSFFDLRGGTDTQYF.

This clone was counted once. J is TRBJ2-5 and V is TRBV5-1; no firm D call. This CDR3 has 12 amino acids. Trimming pared 1 base from V and 4 bases from J, leaving 5 bases between. CDR1 is SGHRS, CDR2 YFSETQ, per germline. The CDR3 is CASSLSTETQYF. The CDR3 region has the DNA TGCGCCAGCAGCTTGTCTACAGAGACCCAGTACTTC.